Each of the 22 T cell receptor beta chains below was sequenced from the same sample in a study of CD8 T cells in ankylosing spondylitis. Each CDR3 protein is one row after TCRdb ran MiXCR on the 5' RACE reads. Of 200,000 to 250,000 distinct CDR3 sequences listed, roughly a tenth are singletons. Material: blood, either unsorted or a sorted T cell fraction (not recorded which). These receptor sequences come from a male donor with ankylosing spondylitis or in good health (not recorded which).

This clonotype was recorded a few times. This chain's CDR3 is CASSLGQIKNIQYF. As DNA, the CDR3 is TGTGCCAGCAGCTTGGGTCAGATAAAAAACATTCAGTACTTC. This chain joins TRBV5-6 and TRBJ2-4; no definite D call. V shed 0 bases and J shed 4 bases, with 8 bases lying between them. There are 14 residues in the CDR3. The germline V gene has CDR1 SGHDT and CDR2 YYEEEE.

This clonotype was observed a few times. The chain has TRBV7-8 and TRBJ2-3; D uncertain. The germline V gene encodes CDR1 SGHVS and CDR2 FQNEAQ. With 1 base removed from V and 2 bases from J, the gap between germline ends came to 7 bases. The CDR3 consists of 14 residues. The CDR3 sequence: CASSLEVPTDTQYF. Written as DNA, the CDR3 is TGTGCCAGCAGCTTAGAGGTTCCCACAGATACGCAGTATTTT. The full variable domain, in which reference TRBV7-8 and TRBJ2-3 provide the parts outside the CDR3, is GAGVSQSPRYKVAKRGQDVALRCDPISGHVSLFWYQQALGQGPEFLTYFQNEAQLDKSGLPSDRFFAERPEGSVSTLKIQRTQQEDSAVYLCASSLEVPTDTQYFGPGTRLTVL.

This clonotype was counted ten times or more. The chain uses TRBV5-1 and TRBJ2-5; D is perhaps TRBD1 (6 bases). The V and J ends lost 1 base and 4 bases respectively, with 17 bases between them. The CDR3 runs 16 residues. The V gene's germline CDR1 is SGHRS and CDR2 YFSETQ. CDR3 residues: CASSLYSDRNPETQYF. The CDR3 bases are TGCGCCAGCAGCTTGTACTCGGACAGAAACCCAGAGACCCAGTACTTC. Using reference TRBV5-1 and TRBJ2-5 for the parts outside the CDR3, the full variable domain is KAGVTQTPRYLIKTRGQQVTLSCSPISGHRSVSWYQQTPGQGLQFLFEYFSETQRNKGNFPGRFSGRQFSNSRSEMNVSTLELGDSALYLCASSLYSDRNPETQYFGPGTRLLVL.

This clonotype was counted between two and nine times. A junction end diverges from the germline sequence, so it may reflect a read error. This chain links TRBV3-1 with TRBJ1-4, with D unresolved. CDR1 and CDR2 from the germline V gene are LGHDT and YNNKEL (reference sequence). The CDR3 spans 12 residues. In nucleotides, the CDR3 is TGTGCCAGCCGCCAGACGAATGAAAAACTGTTTTTT. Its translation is CASRQTNEKLFF.

In DNA form, the CDR3 reads TGTGCCAGCAGCAAAGCTGTTGGGAAGACGCCCAGAGCCTACAATGAGCAGTTCTTC. This translates into CASSKAVGKTPRAYNEQFF. The chain links TRBV21-1 to TRBJ2-1; TRBD1 reflects the table's D call only, with no check against the DNA. TRBV21-1 is termed a pseudogene. The CDR3 is 19 residues long.

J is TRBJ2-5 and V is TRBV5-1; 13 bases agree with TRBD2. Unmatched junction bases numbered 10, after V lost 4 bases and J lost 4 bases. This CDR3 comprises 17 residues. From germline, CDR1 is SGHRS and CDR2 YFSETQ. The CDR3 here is CASSQMGTSGAGETQYF. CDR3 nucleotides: TGCGCCAGCAGCCAAATGGGGACTAGCGGGGCCGGAGAGACCCAGTACTTC.

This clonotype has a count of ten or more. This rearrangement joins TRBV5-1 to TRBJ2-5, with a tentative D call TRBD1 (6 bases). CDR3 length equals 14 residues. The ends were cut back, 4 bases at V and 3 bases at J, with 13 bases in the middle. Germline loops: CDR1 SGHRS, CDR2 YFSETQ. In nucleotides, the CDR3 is TGCGCCAGCAGCCCGACAGGCCTTAAAGAGACCCAGTACTTC. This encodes CASSPTGLKETQYF.

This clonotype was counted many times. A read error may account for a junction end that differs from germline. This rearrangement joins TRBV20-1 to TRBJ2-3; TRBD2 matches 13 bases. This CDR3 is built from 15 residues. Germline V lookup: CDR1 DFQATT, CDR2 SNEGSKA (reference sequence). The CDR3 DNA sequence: TGCAGTGCTAGTTGGACTAGCGGGGGCACGGATACGCAGTATTTT. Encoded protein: CSASWTSGGTDTQYF.

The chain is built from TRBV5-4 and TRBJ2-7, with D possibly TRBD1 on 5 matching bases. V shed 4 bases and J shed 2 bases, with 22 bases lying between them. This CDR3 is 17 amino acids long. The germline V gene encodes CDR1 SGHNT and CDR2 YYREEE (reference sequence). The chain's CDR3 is CASSVGLLRFATYEQYF. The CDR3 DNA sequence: TGTGCCAGCAGCGTGGGGCTCCTCCGCTTCGCAACCTACGAGCAGTACTTC.

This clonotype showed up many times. The CDR3, as DNA: TGTGCCAGCAGTTACAGACCGAACACTGAAGCTTTCTTT. This sequence encodes CASSYRPNTEAFF. The chain joins TRBV6-5 to TRBJ1-1; D ambiguous. CDR1 is MNHEY and CDR2 is SVGAGI in the germline V gene. The CDR3 consists of 13 residues. Deletions cut 2 bases from V and 1 base from J, with 5 bases between.

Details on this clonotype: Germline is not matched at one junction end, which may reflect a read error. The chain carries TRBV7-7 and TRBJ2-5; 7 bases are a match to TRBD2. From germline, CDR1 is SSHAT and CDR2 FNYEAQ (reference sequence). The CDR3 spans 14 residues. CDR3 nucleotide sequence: TGTGCTAGCAGCTTATCGGGGGAGGGGGAGACCCAGTACTTC. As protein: CASSLSGEGETQYF.

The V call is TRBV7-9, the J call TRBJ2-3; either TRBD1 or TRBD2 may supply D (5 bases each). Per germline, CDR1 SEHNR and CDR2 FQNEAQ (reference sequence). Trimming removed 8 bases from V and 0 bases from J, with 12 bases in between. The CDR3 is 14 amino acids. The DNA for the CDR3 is TGTGCCAGCCTAGCCGGGGCTAGCACAGATACGCAGTATTTT. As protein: CASLAGASTDTQYF. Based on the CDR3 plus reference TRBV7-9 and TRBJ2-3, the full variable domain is DTGVSQNPRHKITKRGQNVTFRCDPISEHNRLYWYRQTLGQGPEFLTYFQNEAQLEKSRLLSDRFSAERPKGSFSTLEIQRTEQGDSAMYLCASLAGASTDTQYFGPGTRLTVL.

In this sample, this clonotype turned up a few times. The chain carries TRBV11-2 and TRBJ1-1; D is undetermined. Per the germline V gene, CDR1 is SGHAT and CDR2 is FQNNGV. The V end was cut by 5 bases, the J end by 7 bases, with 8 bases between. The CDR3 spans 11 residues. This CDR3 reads CASSRGGEAFF. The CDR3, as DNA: TGTGCCAGCAGCCGGGGAGGTGAAGCTTTCTTT.

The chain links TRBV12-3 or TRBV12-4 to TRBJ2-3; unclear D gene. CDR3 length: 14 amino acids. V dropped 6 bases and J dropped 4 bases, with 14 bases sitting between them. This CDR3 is CASRRQAVADTQYF. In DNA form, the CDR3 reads TGTGCCAGCAGGCGACAAGCAGTGGCAGATACGCAGTATTTT.

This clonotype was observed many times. The CDR3, as DNA: TGTGCCAGCAGCTTGTCAGGGGCTAATTCACCCCTCCACTTT. Protein: CASSLSGANSPLHF. This chain uses TRBV7-3 with TRBJ1-6, with a weak D call TRBD1 (6 bases). Germline CDR1 reads SGHTA; CDR2 reads FQGTGA. This CDR3 region has 14 residues. V was trimmed by 3 bases and J by 6 bases, leaving 9 bases between them.

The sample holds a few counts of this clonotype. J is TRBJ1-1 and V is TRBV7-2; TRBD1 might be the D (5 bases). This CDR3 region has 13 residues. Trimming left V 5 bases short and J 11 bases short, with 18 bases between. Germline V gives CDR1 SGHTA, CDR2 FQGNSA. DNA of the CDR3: TGTGCCAGCAGCGTTGGGCCCTGGGAGGGGGCTTTCTTT. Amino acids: CASSVGPWEGAFF.

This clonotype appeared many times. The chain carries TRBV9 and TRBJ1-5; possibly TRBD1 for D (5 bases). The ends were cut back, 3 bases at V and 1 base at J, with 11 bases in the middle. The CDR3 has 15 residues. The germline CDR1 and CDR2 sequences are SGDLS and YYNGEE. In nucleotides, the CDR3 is TGTGCCAGCAGCGGACCAGGGACCAGCAATCAGCCCCAGCATTTT. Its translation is CASSGPGTSNQPQHF.

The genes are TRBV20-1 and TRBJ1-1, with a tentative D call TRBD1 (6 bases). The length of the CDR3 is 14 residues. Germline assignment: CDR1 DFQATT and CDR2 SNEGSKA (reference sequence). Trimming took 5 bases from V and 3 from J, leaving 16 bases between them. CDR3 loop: CSAYSRGWDTEAFF. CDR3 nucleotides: TGCAGTGCTTACTCCAGGGGTTGGGACACTGAAGCTTTCTTT.

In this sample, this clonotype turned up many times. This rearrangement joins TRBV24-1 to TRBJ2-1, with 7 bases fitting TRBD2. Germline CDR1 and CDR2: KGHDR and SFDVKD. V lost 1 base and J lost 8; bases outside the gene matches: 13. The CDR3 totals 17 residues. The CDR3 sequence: CATSDFGGTTRGHEQFF. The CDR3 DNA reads TGTGCCACCAGTGATTTCGGCGGGACTACCCGGGGACATGAGCAGTTCTTC.

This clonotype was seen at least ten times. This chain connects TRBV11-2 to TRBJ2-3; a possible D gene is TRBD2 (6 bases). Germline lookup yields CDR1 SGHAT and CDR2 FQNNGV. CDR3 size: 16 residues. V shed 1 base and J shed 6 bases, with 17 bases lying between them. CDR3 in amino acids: CASSLVGGAQGDTQYF. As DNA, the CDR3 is TGTGCCAGCAGCTTAGTTGGCGGGGCCCAAGGGGATACGCAGTATTTT.

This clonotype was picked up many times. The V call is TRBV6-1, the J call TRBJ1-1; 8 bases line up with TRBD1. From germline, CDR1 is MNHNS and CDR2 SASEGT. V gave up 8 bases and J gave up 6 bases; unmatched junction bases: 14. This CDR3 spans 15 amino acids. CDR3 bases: TGTGCCAGCGGATCACTCTCAGGGGGCTGGTCTGAAGCTTTCTTT. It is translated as CASGSLSGGWSEAFF.

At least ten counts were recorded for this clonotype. CDR3 sequence reads: CASCTPGLAGATDTQYF. The CDR3 DNA is TGTGCCAGCTGCACTCCGGGACTAGCGGGGGCCACAGATACGCAGTATTTT. The chain has TRBV28 and TRBJ2-3; 14 nucleotides agree with TRBD2. V trimming: 8 bases; J trimming: 2 bases; junction bases outside the gene matches: 9. The V gene's germline CDR1 is MDHEN and CDR2 SYDVKM. The CDR3 length is 17 residues. Drawing the rest from reference TRBV28 and TRBJ2-3, the complete variable domain is DVKVTQSSRYLVKRTGEKVFLECVQDMDHENMFWYRQDPGLGLRLIYFSYDVKMKEKGDIPEGYSVSREKKERFSLILESASTNQTSMYLCASCTPGLAGATDTQYFGPGTRLTVL.